The clone carrying this T cell receptor beta chain was recorded a few times. The treatment is: roughly 20 received Ad26.COV2.S at low or high dose, single or two shots; about 5 received placebo; per-sample allocation not given. Material that was analyzed had been drawn on day 63 after the first vaccine or placebo injection. The CDR3 is 16 residues long. V shed 5 bases and J 5 bases; nucleotides not matched to a gene: 13. Germline CDR1 is SGHTA and CDR2 is FQGTGA. This entry comes from a study of Ad26.COV2.S vaccination and SARS-CoV-2 variants. Produced via immunoSEQ multiplex PCR; TCRdb's table is partial and in-frame only. The table has some 340,000 clones, approximately 80% seen once; the top ten hold 2% to 2.5%.

The rearrangement joins TRBV7-3 to TRBJ1-2; 8 bases are a match to TRBD1. The input for sequencing was peripheral blood, taken in a trial of Ad26.COV2.S vaccine versus placebo. This TCR was sampled from a person between 18 and 60 years old who received the Ad26.COV2.S COVID-19 vaccine or a placebo. CDR3 DNA sequence: TGTGCCAGCAGCACAACAGGGGGACAGGCAGCTTATGGCTACACCTTC. Residues: CASSTTGGQAAYGYTF.